This T cell receptor (beta chain) was identified during a study of shared clonotypes between healthy human individuals (dated by TCRdb to 2018 to 2021). Context from the whole study: A couple of women and three men aged 18 to 49 years were included in the cohort. For each donor, CD4 naive and CD4 memory were each run on three plates, CD8 naive on two plates, and CD8 memory on one plate. Blood TCR repertoires of a handful of healthy adults were deeply sequenced to estimate repertoire size and the extent of clonotype sharing between individuals. To increase sequencing depth and limit assay-specific biases, different laboratories used diverse techniques to prepare libraries and sequence TCR repertoires. Each donor's leukapheresis produced roughly between roughly 0.85 and 10 billion PBMCs. General conclusions and limits of the study: The genetic and exposure-history diversity represented was limited by the small number of donors. Based on pairwise subsampling, the degree of clonotype sharing among donors was expected to be affected by sequencing depth. Sampling was limited to blood, and TCR repertoires in tissue likely differ from TCR repertoires in blood. When four donors were compared, the shared fraction of clonotypes was around 5% for naive CD4, approximately 3.5% for naive CD8, more than 2% for memory CD4, and roughly 0.4% for memory CD8. Incomplete sequencing was indicated by rarefaction of sorted-subset datasets, despite the large sequencing depth. Estimated clonotype richness was generally larger for naive than for memory subsets. Clonotypes shared by all four sorted-subset donors showed higher generation probabilities than non-shared clonotypes.

The CDR3 sequence holds 11 residues, the cysteine and phenylalanine included. Here the CDR3 DNA is all that survives: 33 bases in frame from base 1. V is cut by 0 bases and J by 5 bases, and the space between the germline ends is 3 bases. In the germline V gene, CDR1 corresponds to SGHRS and CDR2 to YFSETQ. Healthy HIV-negative adults with no recently reported acute infections or vaccinations were included as donors. All donors were Caucasian adults living in Nashville, Tennessee, USA. Magnetic negative selection was used to enrich CD4+ T cells, after which naive cells were positively selected on CD45RA and the negative fraction became the memory subset. After blood collection by leukapheresis, PBMCs were isolated using Ficoll-Histopaque density gradient centrifugation and then cryopreserved in the vapor phase of liquid nitrogen. Analytical flow cytometry was used to check the purity and quantity of every magnetically sorted T cell population. Genomic DNA was isolated from every sorted fraction and measured by UV absorbance on a Nanodrop 2000c.

TCR CDR3 regions were amplified from genomic DNA by multiplex PCR using the deep immunoSEQ assay. Extracted genomic DNA from each cell subset was spread evenly across all wells of several immunoSEQ 96-well plates, with each plate serving as a replicate. Each replicate PCR for sorted subsets received approximately 220 ng genomic DNA, equal to around 32,000 T cell genomes. The purified libraries were quantified using a Qubit 3.0 fluorometer, sized with a Bioanalyzer 2100, and then quantified again using the KAPA Library Quantification kit. Each immunoSEQ 96-well plate was sequenced on its own single-read 150-cycle Illumina NextSeq 550 flow cell. The paper's processing steps were these. Because only junctional sequences without quality scores were contained in the immunoSEQ output, filtering matching that applied to full-length reads could not be performed. To assign V/J genes and CDR3, sequences were annotated using PyIR, a Python wrapper for IgBLAST v1.9, with IMGT germline references. Reads were filtered out if the reads had weak V/J assignments (E-value above 1e-6), no CDR3, stop codons, out-of-frame junctions, or ambiguous translated residues. V3J clonotypes were defined by identical inferred V gene, J gene, and CDR3 amino acid sequence. Percentage overlap between repertoires was calculated by dividing the number of shared unique clonotypes by the size of the smaller repertoire. Richness of each repertoire was evaluated using RTK rarefaction, the Chao1 estimator, and Recon v2.1 estimates of unobserved clonotypes. OLGA was used to compute generation probabilities for all TCRbeta clonotypes that the gDNA method yielded from a handful of donors. TCRdb carries this immuneACCESS record with in-frame sequences only. Its versions omit some clonotypes, under half of them owing to an unresolved V gene in the studies checked, with the rest unexplained. That table furnishes V, J and clone size, whereas the DNA furnished D and trimming. The sample has about 1 million clones on record, around 75% of them singletons. Jointly, the top ten make up 1.5% of the sample.

As concerns this clone: It has no known antigen specificity. Per-nucleotide qualities are absent, and no much larger clonotype sits a single base away.

This clonotype was obtained from a man younger than 35 in good health. Sequencing was performed on memory CD4+ T cells sorted from blood. Reading the label with the study, this specimen's cell subset or site is: CD45RA-negative fraction. The chain links TRBV5-1 with TRBJ2-7; no D gene call is confident. This receptor has the CDR3 CASSLADEQYF. DNA sequence: TGCGCCAGCAGCTTGGCCGACGAGCAGTACTTC.